This TCR beta chain comes out of a study of blood T cell repertoires in COVID-19. Looking at the study overall: Both acute and convalescent COVID-19 samples were obtained from the United States, Italy and Spain. Sample material is recorded as cDNA or gDNA derived from T cells, B-cell-depleted T cells, or PBMCs.

The J segment lost 2 bases and the V segment lost 5 bases, leaving 10 bases of the junction unmatched. The CDR3 has 17 amino acids. The germline V gene encodes CDR1 SGHTA and CDR2 FQGNSA. Per the authors' pipeline: Researchers report that nucleated cell counts were estimated from reference gene primer amplification. Only in-frame clones appear in the TCRdb table, and some are missing; sequencing was by immunoSEQ multiplex PCR. V, J and clone size reflect that table, while D and trimming were determined from the DNA. The sample carries around 250,000 clones, about 86% recorded once. V is TRBV7-2 and J is TRBJ2-3; 10 bases are a match to TRBD1. The sample taken for sequencing was PBMCs or T cells enriched from blood (not recorded which). This clonotype originated in a man aged 50-60 years who had recovered from COVID-19. CDR3: CASSPATGGDSTDTQYF. CDR3 nucleotide sequence: TGTGCCAGCAGCCCGGCGACAGGGGGCGATTCCACAGATACGCAGTATTTT.